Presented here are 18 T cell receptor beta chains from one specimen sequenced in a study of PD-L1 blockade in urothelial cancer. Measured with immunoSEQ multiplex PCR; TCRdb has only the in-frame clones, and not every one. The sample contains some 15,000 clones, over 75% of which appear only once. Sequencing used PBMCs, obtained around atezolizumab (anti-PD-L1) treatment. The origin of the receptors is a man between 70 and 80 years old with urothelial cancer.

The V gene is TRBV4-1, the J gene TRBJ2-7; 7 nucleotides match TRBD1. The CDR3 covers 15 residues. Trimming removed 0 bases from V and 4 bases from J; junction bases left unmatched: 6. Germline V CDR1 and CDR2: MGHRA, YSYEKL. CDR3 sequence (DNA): TGCGCCAGCAGCCAAGACTGGACAGGAAGTTACGAGCAGTACTTC. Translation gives CASSQDWTGSYEQYF.

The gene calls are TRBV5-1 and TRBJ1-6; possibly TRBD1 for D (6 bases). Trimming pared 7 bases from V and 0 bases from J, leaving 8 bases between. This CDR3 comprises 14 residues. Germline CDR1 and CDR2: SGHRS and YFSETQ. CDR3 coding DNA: TGCGCCAGCGAACAGGGCTCCTATAATTCACCCCTCCACTTT. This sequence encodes CASEQGSYNSPLHF. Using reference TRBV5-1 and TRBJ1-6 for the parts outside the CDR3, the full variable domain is KAGVTQTPRYLIKTRGQQVTLSCSPISGHRSVSWYQQTPGQGLQFLFEYFSETQRNKGNFPGRFSGRQFSNSRSEMNVSTLELGDSALYLCASEQGSYNSPLHFGNGTRLTVT.

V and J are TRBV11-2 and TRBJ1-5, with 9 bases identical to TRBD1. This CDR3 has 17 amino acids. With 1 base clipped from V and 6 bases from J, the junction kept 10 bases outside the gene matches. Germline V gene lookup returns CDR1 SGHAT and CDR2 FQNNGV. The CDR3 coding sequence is TGTGCCAGCAGCTTAGGGGCACAGGGGGCGGTTGGTCAGCCCCAGCATTTT. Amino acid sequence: CASSLGAQGAVGQPQHF. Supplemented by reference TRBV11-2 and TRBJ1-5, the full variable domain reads EAGVAQSPRYKIIEKRQSVAFWCNPISGHATLYWYQQILGQGPKLLIQFQNNGVVDDSQLPKDRFSAERLKGVDSTLKIQPAKLEDSAVYLCASSLGAQGAVGQPQHFGDGTRLSIL.

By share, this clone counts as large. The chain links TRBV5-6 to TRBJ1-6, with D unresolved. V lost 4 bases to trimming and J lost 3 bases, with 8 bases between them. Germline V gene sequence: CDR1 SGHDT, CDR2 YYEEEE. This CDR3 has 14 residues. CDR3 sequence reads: CASSIRGYNSPLHF. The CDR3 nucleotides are TGTGCCAGCAGCATCCGGGGCTATAATTCACCCCTCCACTTT.

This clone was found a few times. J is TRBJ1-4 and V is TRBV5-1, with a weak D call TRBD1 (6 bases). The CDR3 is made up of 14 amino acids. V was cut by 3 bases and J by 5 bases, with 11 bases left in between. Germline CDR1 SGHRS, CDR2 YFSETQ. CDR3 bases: TGCGCCAGCAGCTGGGGGGGCATGAATGAAAAACTGTTTTTT. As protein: CASSWGGMNEKLFF.

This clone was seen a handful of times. CDR3 in amino acids: CAISLGNEQFF. The CDR3 nucleotides read TGTGCCATCAGCCTAGGCAATGAGCAGTTCTTC. The chain employs TRBV10-3 and TRBJ2-1; unclear D gene. This CDR3 has 11 residues. V lost 6 bases and J 6 bases, leaving 6 bases between the germline ends. Germline V gene lookup returns CDR1 ENHRY and CDR2 SYGVKD.

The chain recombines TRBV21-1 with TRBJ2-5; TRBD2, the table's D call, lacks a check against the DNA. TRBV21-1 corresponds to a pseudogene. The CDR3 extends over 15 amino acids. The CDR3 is CASSKVSLAQETQYF. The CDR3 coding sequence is TGTGCCAGCAGCAAAGTCTCACTAGCGCAAGAGACCCAGTACTTC.

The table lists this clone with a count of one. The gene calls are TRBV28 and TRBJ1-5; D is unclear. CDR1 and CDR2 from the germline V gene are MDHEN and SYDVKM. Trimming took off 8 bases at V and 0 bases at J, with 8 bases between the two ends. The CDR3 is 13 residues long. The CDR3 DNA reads TGTGCCAGCCGGGGTAATAGCAATCAGCCCCAGCATTTT. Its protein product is CASRGNSNQPQHF.

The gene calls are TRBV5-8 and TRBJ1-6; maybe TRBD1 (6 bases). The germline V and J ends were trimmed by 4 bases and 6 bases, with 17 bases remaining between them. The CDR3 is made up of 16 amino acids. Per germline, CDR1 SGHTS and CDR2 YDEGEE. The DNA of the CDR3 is TGTGCCAGCAGCGCCGGGGGAGGGGGGTTTAATTCACCCCTCCACTTT. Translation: CASSAGGGGFNSPLHF.

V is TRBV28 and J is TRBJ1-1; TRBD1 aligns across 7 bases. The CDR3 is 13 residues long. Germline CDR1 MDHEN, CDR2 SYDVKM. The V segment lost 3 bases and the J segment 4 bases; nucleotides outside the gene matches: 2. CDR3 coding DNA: TGTGCCAGCAGTTTGACAGGGTCCACTGAAGCTTTCTTT. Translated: CASSLTGSTEAFF. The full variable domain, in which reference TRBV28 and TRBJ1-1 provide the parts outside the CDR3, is DVKVTQSSRYLVKRTGEKVFLECVQDMDHENMFWYRQDPGLGLRLIYFSYDVKMKEKGDIPEGYSVSREKKERFSLILESASTNQTSMYLCASSLTGSTEAFFGQGTRLTVV.

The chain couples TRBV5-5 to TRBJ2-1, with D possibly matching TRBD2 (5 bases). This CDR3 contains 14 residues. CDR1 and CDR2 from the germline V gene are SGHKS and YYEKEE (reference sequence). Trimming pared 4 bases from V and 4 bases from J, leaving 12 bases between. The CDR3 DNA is TGTGCCAGCAGCGAATCCGGACTGTACAATGAGCAGTTCTTC. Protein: CASSESGLYNEQFF.

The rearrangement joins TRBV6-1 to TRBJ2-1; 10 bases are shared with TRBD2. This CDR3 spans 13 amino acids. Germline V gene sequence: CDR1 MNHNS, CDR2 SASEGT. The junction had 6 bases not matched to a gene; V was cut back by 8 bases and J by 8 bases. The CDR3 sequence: CASLSGGADEQFF. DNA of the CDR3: TGTGCCAGCTTGAGCGGGGGGGCCGATGAGCAGTTCTTC.

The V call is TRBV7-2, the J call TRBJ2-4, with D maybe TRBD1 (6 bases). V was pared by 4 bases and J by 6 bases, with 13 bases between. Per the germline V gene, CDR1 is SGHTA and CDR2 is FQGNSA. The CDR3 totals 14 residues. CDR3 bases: TGTGCCAGCAGCTCCAACAGGGTAGGAAACATTCAGTACTTC. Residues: CASSSNRVGNIQYF.

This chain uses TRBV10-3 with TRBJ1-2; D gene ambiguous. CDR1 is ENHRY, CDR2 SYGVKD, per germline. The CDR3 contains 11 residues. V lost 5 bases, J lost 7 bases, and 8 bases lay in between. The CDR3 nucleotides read TGTGCCATCAGTCCCTCGGTTGGCTACACCTTC. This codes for CAISPSVGYTF.

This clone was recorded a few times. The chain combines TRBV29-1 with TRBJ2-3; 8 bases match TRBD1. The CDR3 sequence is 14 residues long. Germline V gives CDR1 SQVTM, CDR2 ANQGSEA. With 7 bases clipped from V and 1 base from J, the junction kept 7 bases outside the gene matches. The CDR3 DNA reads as TGCAGCGCCAAGACAGGGGTTGGCACAGATACGCAGTATTTT. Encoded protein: CSAKTGVGTDTQYF.

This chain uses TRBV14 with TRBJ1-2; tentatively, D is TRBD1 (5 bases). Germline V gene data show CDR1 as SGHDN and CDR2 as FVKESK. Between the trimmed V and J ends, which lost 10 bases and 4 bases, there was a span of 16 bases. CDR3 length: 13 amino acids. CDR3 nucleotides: TGTGCCAACCCCGACAGTTACCTCTATGGCTACACCTTC. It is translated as CANPDSYLYGYTF.

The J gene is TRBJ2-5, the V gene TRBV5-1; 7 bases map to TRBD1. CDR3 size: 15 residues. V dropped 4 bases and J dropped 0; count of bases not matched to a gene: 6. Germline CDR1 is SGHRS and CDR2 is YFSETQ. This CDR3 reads CASSHGTEYQETQYF. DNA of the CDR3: TGCGCCAGCAGCCACGGGACAGAGTACCAAGAGACCCAGTACTTC.

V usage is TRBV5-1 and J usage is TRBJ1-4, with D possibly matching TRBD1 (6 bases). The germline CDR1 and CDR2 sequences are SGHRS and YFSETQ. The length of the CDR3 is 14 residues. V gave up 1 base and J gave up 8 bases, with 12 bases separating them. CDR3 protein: CASSLPGAWEKLFF. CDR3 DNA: TGCGCCAGCAGCTTGCCAGGGGCGTGGGAAAAACTGTTTTTT.